Sequencing of this TCR beta chain was carried out in a study of CDR3 diversity in severe acne. TCRdb processed the PCR reads anew with MiXCR; each CDR3 protein has one entry. Among roughly 79,000 distinct CDR3 sequences listed, under 55% were seen once. The CDR3 runs to 15 residues. CDR1 is SGHNT, CDR2 YYREEE, per germline (reference sequence). With 5 bases clipped from V and 1 base from J, the junction kept 7 bases outside the gene matches. This clonotype showed up just once. This clonotype was obtained from a male donor with severe acne vulgaris. The V call is TRBV5-4, the J call TRBJ1-1, with TRBD1 matching 8 bases. Sequencing was performed on blood. DNA for the CDR3: TGTGCCAGCAGTAAACCCGGGACAGGGAACACTGAAGCTTTCTTT. This codes for CASSKPGTGNTEAFF.